This T cell receptor (beta chain) was obtained from a study of a mutant IDH1 vaccine in newly diagnosed glioma. At the level of the study: Treated individuals were approximately 62% male and about 40% female, averaging about 41 years of age. Therapy received beforehand was radiotherapy, temozolomide, or both, with most patients given both. Study results and limitations: Seemingly, top peripheral T cell clonotype changes bore no relation to pseudoprogression.

CDR3 length: 12 residues. V lost 1 base to trimming and J lost 4 bases, with 4 bases between them. Germline CDR1 reads SNHLY; CDR2 reads FYNNEI. Indicated time point: baseline, week 1 (first vaccination visit). Stated treatment: pre-vaccination baseline after standard-of-care therapy. Tumors from donors were new WHO grade 3 or 4 IDH1-mutant astrocytomas with ATRX loss. Sequenced by immunoSEQ multiplex PCR; TCRdb stores in-frame clones only, minus some. The top ten hold more than 8.5% of the sample, which has about 24,000 clones, roughly 90% seen once. To note about this clone: Its cognate antigen is unknown.

The clonotype originates from a man aged 25 to 40 with glioma. This specimen consisted of PBMCs, obtained from a glioma patient treated with radiotherapy, temozolomide or both. The chain has TRBV2 and TRBJ2-5; D uncertain. CDR3 sequence: CASSEGRETQYF. CDR3 DNA: TGTGCCAGCAGTGAAGGGAGAGAGACCCAGTACTTC.